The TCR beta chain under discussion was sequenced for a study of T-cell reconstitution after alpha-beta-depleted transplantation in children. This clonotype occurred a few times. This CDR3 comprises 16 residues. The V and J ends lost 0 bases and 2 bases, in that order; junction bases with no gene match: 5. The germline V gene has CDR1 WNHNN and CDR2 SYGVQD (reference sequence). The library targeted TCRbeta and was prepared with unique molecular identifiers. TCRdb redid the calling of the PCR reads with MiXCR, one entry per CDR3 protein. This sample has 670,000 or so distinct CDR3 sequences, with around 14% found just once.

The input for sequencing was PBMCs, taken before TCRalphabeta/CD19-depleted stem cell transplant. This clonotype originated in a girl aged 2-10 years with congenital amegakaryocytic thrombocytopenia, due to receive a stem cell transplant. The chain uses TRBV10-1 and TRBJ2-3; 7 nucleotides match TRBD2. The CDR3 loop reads CASSESSGFFTDTQYF. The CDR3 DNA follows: TGCGCCAGCAGTGAGTCTAGCGGGTTCTTCACAGATACGCAGTATTTT.